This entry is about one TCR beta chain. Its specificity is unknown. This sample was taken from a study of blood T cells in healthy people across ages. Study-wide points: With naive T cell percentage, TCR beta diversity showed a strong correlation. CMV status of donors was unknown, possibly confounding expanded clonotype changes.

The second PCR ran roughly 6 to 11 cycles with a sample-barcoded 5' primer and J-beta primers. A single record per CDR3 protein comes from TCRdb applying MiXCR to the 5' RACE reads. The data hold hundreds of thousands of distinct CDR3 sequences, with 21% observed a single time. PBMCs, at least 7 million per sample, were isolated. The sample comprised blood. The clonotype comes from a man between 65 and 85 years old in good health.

The CDR3 loop is CASSGVGGVSEQYF. The DNA of the CDR3 is TGCGCCAGCAGCGGGGTCGGGGGAGTAAGCGAGCAGTACTTC. This chain connects TRBV5-1 to TRBJ2-7, with D maybe TRBD2 (6 bases). Germline CDR1 SGHRS, CDR2 YFSETQ. The CDR3 contains 14 residues. Trimming removed 4 bases from V and 6 bases from J, with 17 bases in between.